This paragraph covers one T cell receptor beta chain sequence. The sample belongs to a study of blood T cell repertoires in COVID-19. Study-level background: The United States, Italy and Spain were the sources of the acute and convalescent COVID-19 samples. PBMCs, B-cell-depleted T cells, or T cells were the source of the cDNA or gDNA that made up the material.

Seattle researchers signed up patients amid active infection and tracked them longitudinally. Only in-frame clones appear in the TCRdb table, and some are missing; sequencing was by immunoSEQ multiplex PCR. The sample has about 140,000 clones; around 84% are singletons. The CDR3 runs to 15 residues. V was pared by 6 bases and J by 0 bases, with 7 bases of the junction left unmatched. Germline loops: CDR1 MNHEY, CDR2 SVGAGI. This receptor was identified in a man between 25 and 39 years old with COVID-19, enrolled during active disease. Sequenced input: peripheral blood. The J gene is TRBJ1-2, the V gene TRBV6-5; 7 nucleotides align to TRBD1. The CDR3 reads CASRGGGIPNYGYTF. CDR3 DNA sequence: TGTGCCAGCAGAGGAGGGGGCATCCCTAACTATGGCTACACCTTC.